This section outlines one T cell receptor beta chain sequence together with its context. How the authors handled the data: Amplification with reference gene primers provided the estimates of nucleated cell counts. Sequencing used immunoSEQ multiplex PCR; TCRdb keeps in-frame clones, though not all of them. For V, J and clone size, that table is used; D and trimming come from the DNA. The sample lists some 260,000 clones; roughly 80% were seen once. The germline V gene has CDR1 MNHEY and CDR2 SMNVEV (reference sequence). This CDR3 has 13 amino acids. Trimming shortened V by 4 bases and J by 3 bases, and 9 bases separated the two germline ends. This entry is derived from a study of blood T cell repertoires in COVID-19. Study-wide context: The cDNA or gDNA used as material had been derived from T cells, B-cell-depleted T cells, or PBMCs.

The sequence was obtained from a woman in her 40s with active or convalescent COVID-19. V usage is TRBV27 and J usage is TRBJ2-5, with a possible D match to TRBD2 (6 bases). Sequenced material: peripheral blood. The CDR3 region has the DNA TGTGCCAGCAGTTCTTGGGGGGAAGAGACCCAGTACTTC. Translated: CASSSWGEETQYF.